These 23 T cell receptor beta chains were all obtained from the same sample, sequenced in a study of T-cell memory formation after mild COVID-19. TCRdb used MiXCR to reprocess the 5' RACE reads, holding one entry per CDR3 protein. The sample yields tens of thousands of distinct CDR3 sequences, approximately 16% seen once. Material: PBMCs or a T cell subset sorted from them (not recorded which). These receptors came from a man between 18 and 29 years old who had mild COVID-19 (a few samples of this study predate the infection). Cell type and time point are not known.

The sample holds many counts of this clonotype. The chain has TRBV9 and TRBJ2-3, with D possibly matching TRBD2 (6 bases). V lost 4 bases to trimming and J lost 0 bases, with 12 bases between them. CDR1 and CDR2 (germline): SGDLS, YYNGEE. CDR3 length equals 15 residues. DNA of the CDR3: TGTGCCAGCAGCTCCTCGGGACTCAGCACAGATACGCAGTATTTT. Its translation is CASSSSGLSTDTQYF.

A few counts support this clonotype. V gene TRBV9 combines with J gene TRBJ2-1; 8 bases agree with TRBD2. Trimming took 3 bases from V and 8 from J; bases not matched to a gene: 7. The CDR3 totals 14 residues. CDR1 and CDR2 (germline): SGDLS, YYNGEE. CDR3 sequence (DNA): TGTGCCAGCAGCGAAACGGGGGGGGCTGATGAGCAGTTCTTC. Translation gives CASSETGGADEQFF.

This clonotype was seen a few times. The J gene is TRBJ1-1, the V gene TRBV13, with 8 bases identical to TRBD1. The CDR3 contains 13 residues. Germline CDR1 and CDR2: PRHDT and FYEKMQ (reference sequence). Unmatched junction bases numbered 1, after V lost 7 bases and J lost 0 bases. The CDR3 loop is CASIQGVNTEAFF. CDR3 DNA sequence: TGTGCCAGCATACAGGGGGTGAACACTGAAGCTTTCTTT.

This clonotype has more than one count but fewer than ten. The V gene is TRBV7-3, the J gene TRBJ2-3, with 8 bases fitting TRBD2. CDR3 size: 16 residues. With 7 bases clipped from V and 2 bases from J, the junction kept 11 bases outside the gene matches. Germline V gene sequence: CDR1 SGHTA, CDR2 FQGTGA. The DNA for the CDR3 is TGTGCCAGCACGGGGAGCGGGGGCCTATCCACAGATACGCAGTATTTT. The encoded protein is CASTGSGGLSTDTQYF.

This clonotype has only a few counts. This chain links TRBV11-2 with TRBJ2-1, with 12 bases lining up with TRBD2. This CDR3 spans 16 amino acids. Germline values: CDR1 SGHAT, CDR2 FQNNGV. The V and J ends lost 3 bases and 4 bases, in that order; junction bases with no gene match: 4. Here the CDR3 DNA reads TGTGCCAGCAGCTTGGCTAGCGGGGGGGTGTACAATGAGCAGTTCTTC. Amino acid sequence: CASSLASGGVYNEQFF.

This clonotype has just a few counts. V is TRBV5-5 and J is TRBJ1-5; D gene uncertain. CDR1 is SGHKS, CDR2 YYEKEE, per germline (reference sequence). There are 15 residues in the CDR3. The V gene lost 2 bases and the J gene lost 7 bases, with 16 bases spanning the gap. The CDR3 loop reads CASSFGWGEGQPQHF. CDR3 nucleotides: TGTGCCAGCAGCTTTGGGTGGGGAGAGGGACAGCCCCAGCATTTT. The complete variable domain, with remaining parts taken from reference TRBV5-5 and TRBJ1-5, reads DAGVTQSPTHLIKTRGQQVTLRCSPISGHKSVSWYQQVLGQGPQFIFQYYEKEERGRGNFPDRFSARQFPNYSSELNVNALLLGDSALYLCASSFGWGEGQPQHFGDGTRLSIL.

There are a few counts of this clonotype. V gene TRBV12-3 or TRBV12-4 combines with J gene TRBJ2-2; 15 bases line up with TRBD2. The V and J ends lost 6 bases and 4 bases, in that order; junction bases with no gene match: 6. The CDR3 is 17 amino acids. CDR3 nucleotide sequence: TGTGCCAGCAGACGGACTAGCGGGGGGGCCGGCACCGGGGAGCTGTTTTTT. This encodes CASRRTSGGAGTGELFF.

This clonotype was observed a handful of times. CDR3 loop: CASSQDQGDRSYNEQFF. The CDR3, as DNA: TGTGCCAGCAGCCAAGATCAGGGGGACCGATCCTACAATGAGCAGTTCTTC. V usage is TRBV3-1 and J usage is TRBJ2-1, with 7 bases matching TRBD1. V lost 0 bases, J lost 1 base, and 6 bases stayed unmatched. CDR1 and CDR2 (germline): LGHDT, YNNKEL (reference sequence). There are 17 residues in the CDR3.

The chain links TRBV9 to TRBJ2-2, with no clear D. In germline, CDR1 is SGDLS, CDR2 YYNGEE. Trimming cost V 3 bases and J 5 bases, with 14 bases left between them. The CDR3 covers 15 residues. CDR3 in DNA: TGTGCCAGCAGCGAGGCAGGTTACTTAACCGGGGAGCTGTTTTTT. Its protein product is CASSEAGYLTGELFF.

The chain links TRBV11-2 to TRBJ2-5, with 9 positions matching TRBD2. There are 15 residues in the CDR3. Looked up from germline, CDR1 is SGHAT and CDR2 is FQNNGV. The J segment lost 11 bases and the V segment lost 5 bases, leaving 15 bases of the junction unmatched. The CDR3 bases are TGTGCCAGCAGCCCCTCGGGGGGTAGCGGGGGTCCTCAGTACTTC. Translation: CASSPSGGSGGPQYF.

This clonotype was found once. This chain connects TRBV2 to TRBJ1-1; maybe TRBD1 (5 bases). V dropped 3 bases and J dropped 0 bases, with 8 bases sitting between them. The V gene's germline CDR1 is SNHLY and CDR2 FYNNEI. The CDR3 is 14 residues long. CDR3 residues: CASSDGGVNTEAFF. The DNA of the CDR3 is TGTGCCAGCAGTGATGGAGGGGTGAACACTGAAGCTTTCTTT.

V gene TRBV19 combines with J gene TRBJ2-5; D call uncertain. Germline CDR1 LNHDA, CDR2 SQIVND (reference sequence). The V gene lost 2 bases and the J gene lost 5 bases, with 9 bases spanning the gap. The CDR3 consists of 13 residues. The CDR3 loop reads CASSIISGETQYF. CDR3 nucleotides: TGTGCCAGTAGTATAATCAGTGGGGAGACCCAGTACTTC.

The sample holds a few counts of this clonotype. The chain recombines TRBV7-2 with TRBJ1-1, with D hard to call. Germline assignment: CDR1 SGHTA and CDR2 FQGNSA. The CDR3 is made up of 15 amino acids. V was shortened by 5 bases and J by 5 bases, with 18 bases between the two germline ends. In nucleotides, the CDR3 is TGTGCCAGCAGCATAAATCCGGGCCCTGGGACTGAAGCTTTCTTT. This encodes CASSINPGPGTEAFF.

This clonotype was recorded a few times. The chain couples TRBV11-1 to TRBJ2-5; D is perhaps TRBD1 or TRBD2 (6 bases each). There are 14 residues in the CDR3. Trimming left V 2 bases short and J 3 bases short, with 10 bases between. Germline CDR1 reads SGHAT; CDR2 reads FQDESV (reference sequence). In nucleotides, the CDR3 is TGTGCCAGCAGCTTATCCGGGGGCGAAGAGACCCAGTACTTC. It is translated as CASSLSGGEETQYF.

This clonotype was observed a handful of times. This chain's CDR3 is CASRSSGSSYNEQFF. The CDR3 DNA follows: TGTGCCAGCAGGTCTAGCGGCAGCTCCTACAATGAGCAGTTCTTC. This chain links TRBV11-2 with TRBJ2-1; 7 bases agree with TRBD2. The CDR3 sequence is 15 residues long. Trimming at V came to 6 bases and at J to 0 bases, leaving 5 bases not matched to a gene. Germline CDR1 reads SGHAT; CDR2 reads FQNNGV.

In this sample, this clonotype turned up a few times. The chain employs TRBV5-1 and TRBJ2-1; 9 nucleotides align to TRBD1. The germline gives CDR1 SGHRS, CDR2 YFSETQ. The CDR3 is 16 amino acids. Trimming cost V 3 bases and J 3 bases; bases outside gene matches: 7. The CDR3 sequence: CASSSSWTGDYNEQFF. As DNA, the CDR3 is TGCGCCAGCAGCTCTTCCTGGACAGGGGACTACAATGAGCAGTTCTTC.

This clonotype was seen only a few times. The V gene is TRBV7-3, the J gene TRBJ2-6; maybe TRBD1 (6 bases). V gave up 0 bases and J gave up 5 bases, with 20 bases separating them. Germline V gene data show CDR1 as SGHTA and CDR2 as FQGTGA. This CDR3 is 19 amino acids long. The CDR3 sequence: CASSLTQGNRDAWANVLTF. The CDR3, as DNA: TGTGCCAGCAGCTTAACACAGGGAAACCGAGATGCTTGGGCCAACGTCCTGACTTTC.

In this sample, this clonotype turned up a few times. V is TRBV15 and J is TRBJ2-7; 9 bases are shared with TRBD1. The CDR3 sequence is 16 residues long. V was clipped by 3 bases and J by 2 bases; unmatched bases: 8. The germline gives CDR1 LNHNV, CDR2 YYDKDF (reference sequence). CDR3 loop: CATSSYSGQGPYEQYF. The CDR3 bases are TGTGCCACCAGCAGCTATTCGGGACAGGGTCCCTACGAGCAGTACTTC.

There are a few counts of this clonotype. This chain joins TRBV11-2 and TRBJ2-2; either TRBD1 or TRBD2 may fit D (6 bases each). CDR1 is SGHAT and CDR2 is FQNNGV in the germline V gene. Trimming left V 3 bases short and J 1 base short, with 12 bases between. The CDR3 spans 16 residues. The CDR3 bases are TGTGCCAGCAGCTTGTCTCGGGGGCTGAACACCGGGGAGCTGTTTTTT. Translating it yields CASSLSRGLNTGELFF.

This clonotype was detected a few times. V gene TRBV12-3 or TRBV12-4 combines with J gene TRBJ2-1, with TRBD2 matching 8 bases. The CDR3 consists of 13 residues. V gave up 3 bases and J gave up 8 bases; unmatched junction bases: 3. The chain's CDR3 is CASSFGAGDEQFF. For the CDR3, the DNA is TGTGCCAGCAGTTTCGGAGCGGGGGATGAGCAGTTCTTC.

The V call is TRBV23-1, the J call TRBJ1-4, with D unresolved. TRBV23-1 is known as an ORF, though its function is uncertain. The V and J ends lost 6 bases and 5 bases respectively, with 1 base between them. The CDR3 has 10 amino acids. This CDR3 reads CASSNEKLFF. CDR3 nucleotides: TGCGCCAGCAGCAATGAAAAACTGTTTTTT.

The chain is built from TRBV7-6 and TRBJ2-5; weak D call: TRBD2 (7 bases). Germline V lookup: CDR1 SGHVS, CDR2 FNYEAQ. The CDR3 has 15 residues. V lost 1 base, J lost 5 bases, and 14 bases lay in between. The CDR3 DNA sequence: TGTGCCAGCAGCTTAGGGGGGGGCTCATTGGAGACCCAGTACTTC. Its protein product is CASSLGGGSLETQYF. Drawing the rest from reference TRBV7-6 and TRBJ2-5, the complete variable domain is GAGVSQSPRYKVTKRGQDVALRCDPISGHVSLYWYRQALGQGPEFLTYFNYEAQQDKSGLPNDRFSAERPEGSISTLTIQRTEQRDSAMYRCASSLGGGSLETQYFGPGTRLLVL.

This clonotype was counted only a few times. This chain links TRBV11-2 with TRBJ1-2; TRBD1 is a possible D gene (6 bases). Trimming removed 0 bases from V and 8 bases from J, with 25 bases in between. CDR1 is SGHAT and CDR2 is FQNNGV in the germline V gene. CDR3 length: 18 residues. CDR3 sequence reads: CASSLDRQGRPWLGGYTF. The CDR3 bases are TGTGCCAGCAGCTTAGATCGCCAGGGGCGACCTTGGCTCGGAGGCTACACCTTC.